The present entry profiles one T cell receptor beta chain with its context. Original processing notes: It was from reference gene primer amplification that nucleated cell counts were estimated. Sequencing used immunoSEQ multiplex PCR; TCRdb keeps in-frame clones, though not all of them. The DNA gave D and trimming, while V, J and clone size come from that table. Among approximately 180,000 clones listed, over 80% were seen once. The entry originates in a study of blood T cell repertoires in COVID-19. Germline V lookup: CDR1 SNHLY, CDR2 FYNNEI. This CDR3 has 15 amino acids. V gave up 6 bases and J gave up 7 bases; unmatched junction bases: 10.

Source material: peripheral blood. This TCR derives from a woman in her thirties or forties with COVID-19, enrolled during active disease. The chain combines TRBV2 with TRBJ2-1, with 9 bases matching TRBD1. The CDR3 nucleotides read TGTGCCAGCAGAGGATGGGACAGGGCCCAAAATGAGCAGTTCTTC. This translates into CASRGWDRAQNEQFF. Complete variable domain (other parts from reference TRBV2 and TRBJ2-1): EPEVTQTPSHQVTQMGQEVILRCVPISNHLYFYWYRQILGQKVEFLVSFYNNEISEKSEIFDDQFSVERPDGSNFTLKIRSTKLEDSAMYFCASRGWDRAQNEQFFGPGTRLTVL.